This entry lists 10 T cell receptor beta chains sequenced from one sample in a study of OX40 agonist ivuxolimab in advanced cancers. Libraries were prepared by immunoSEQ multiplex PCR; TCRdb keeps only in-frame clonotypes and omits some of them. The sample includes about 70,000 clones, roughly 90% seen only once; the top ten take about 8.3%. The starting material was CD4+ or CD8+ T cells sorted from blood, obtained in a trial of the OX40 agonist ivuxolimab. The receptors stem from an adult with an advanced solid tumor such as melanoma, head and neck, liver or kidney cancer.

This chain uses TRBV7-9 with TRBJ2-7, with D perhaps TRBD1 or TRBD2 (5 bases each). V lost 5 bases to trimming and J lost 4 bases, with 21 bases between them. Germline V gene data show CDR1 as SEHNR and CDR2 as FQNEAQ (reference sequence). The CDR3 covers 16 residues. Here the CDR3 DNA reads TGTGCCAGCAGCAAAACGACCGGGACCACCCGGTACGAGCAGTACTTC. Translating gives CASSKTTGTTRYEQYF. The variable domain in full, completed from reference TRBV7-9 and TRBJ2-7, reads DTGVSQNPRHKITKRGQNVTFRCDPISEHNRLYWYRQTLGQGPEFLTYFQNEAQLEKSRLLSDRFSAERPKGSFSTLEIQRTEQGDSAMYLCASSKTTGTTRYEQYFGPGTRLTVT.

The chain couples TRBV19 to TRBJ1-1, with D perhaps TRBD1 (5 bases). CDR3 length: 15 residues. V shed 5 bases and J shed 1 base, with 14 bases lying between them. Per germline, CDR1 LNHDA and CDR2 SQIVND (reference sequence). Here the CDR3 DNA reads TGTGCCAGTAGTCCTCTCAGGGAAACGAACACTGAAGCTTTCTTT. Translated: CASSPLRETNTEAFF.

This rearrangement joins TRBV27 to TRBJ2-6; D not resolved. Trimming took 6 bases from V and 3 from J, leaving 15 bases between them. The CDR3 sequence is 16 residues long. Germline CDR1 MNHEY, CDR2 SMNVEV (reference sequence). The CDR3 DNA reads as TGTGCCAGCAGAGGTTTAGGGTTTGATGGGGCCAACGTCCTGACTTTC. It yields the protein CASRGLGFDGANVLTF.

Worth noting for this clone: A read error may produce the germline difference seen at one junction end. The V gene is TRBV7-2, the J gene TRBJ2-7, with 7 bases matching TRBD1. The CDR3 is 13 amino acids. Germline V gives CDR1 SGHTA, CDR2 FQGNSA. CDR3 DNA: TGTGCCAGCACCTTAACCCCAGGGGGCGAGCAGTACTTC. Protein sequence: CASTLTPGGEQYF.

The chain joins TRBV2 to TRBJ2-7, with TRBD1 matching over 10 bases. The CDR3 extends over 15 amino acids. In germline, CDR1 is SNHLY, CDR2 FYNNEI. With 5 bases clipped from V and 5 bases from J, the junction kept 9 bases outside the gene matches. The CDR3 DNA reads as TGTGCCAGCAGTTACCCGGGACAGGGGTTCGACGAGCAGTACTTC. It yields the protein CASSYPGQGFDEQYF.

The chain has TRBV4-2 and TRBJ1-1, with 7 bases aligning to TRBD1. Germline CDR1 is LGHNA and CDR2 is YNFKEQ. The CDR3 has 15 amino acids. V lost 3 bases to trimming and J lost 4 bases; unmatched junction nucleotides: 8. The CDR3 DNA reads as TGTGCCAGCAGCCACGGGACAGAGGTCGGCACTGAAGCTTTCTTT. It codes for CASSHGTEVGTEAFF.

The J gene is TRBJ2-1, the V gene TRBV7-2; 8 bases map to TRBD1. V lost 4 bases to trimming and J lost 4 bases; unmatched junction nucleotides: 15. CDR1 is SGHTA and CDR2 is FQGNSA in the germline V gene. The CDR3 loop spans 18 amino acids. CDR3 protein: CASSSGTGNFRAYNEQFF. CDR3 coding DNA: TGTGCCAGCAGCTCCGGGACAGGAAACTTTCGGGCGTACAATGAGCAGTTCTTC.

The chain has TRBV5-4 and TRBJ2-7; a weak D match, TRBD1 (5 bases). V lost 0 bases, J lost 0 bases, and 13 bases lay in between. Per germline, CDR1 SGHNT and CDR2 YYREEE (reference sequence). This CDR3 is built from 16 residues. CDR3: CASSLVGPASSYEQYF. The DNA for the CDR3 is TGTGCCAGCAGCTTGGTGGGGCCCGCTAGCTCCTACGAGCAGTACTTC.

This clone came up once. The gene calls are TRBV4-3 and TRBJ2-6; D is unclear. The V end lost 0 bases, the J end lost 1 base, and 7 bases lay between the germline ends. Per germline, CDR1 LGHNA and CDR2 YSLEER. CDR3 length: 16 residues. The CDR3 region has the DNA TGCGCCAGCAGCCAAGATCTTGGGTCTGGGGCCAACGTCCTGACTTTC. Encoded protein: CASSQDLGSGANVLTF.

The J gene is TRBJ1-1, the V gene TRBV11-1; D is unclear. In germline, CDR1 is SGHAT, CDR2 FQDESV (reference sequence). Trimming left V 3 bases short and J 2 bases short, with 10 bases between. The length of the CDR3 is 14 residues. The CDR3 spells CASSFVTENTEAFF. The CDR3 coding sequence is TGTGCCAGCAGCTTCGTGACTGAAAACACTGAAGCTTTCTTT.